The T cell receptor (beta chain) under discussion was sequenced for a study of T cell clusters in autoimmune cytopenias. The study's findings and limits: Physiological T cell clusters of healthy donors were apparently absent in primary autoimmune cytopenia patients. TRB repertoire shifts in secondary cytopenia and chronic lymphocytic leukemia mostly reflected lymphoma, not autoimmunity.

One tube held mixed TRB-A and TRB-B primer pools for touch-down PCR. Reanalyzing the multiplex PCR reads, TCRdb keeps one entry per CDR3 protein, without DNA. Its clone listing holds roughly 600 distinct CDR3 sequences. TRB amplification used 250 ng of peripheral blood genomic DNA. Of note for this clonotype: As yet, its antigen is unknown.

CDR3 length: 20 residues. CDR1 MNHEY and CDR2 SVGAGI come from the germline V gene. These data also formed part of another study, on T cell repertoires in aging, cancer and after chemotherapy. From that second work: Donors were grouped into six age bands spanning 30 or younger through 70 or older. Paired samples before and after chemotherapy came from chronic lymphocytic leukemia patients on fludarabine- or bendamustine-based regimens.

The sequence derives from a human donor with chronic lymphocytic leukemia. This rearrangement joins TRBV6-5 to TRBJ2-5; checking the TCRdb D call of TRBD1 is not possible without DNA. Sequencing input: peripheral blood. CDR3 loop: CASSSRPGQRARIGGETQYF.